This TCR beta chain was sequenced during a study of T cells in localized non-small cell lung cancer. Findings and limits, study-wide: Appearances in adjacent lung were noted for a median 57 of the top 100 tumor clones. Because only a single region of the tumor was sequenced, heterogeneity remains possible. Maximal T cell clonality occurred in uninvolved adjacent lung, with tumor ranking below it.

In regard to this clone: Its antigen is still unknown.

Germline CDR1 LNHDA, CDR2 SQIVND (reference sequence). Trimming took 0 bases from V and 3 from J, leaving 3 bases between them. The CDR3 covers 12 residues. Clones were sequenced by immunoSEQ multiplex PCR, and TCRdb holds only the in-frame ones, with some missing. The table lists around 15,000 clones, more than 70% of them singletons. Source: peripheral blood, taken before any cancer treatment. The V and J genes are TRBV19 and TRBJ2-7; D call uncertain. This TCR came from a woman aged 40 to 75 with stage I lung adenocarcinoma. The CDR3 loop reads CASSIEGYEQYF. In DNA, the CDR3 is TGTGCCAGTAGTATAGAAGGCTACGAGCAGTACTTC.